This is a list of T cell receptor beta chains from one sample in a study of T cell responses to AZD1222 COVID-19 vaccine. Produced via immunoSEQ multiplex PCR; TCRdb's table is partial and in-frame only. The table lists 150,000 to 200,000 clones, 85% to 95% of them singletons, with about 0.9% in the top ten. The sequenced sample was peripheral blood, obtained on day 0 of AZD1222 vaccination. The receptors were sampled from an adult in good health. The CDR3 runs from the conserved cysteine through the conserved F or W. The D gene is left open where the match is weak. For some rows the clone size is stated as once, few or many, or as a class when expanded; others skip it.

j_call | clone_size | d_call | v_call | cdr3_nt | cdr3_aa
TRBJ2-5 | . | . | TRBV21-1 | TGTGCCAGCAGCTGGCGGGACAGCGAAGAGACCCAGTACTTC | CASSWRDSEETQYF
TRBJ2-5 | . | . | TRBV14 | TGTGCCAGCAGCCAAGCAGAGACCCAGTACTTC | CASSQAETQYF
TRBJ2-7 | once | . | TRBV6-5 | TGTGCCAGCAGTAAACAGGGCTACGAGCAGTACTTC | CASSKQGYEQYF
TRBJ2-1 | . | TRBD2 | TRBV27 | TGTGCCAGCAGGCCACTAGCGGGGGGTCACAATGAGCAGTTCTTC | CASRPLAGGHNEQFF
TRBJ1-5 | . | . | TRBV11-2 | TGTGCCAGCAGCTTAGTGGCATTATATCAGCCCCAGCATTTT | CASSLVALYQPQHF
TRBJ1-5 | . | . | TRBV19 | TGTGCCAGTAGTCAGGACGGGAATAGCAATCAGCCCCAGCATTTT | CASSQDGNSNQPQHF
TRBJ1-3 | . | . | TRBV3-1/TRBV3-2 | TGTGCCAGCAGCCAAGATTCCAGGGGTTGGAACACCATATATTTT | CASSQDSRGWNTIYF
TRBJ1-2 | . | . | TRBV7-9 | TGTGCCAGCAGCGCACAACAGGGCTATGGCTACACCTTC | CASSAQQGYGYTF
TRBJ2-6 | . | . | TRBV30 | TGTGCCTGGAGTGTACAAGGATCTGGGGCCAACGTCCTGACTTTC | CAWSVQGSGANVLTF
TRBJ2-7 | . | TRBD1 | TRBV11-2 | TGTGCCAGCAGCTTAGATTCGTCGGGGACAGTCACCTACGAGCAGTACTTC | CASSLDSSGTVTYEQYF
TRBJ1-2 | . | TRBD1 | TRBV24-1 | TGTGCCACCAATGATGGGGTGTGGACAGGGAGAATCTATGGCTACACCTTC | CATNDGVWTGRIYGYTF
TRBJ1-5 | . | . | TRBV7-9 | TGTGCCAGCAGCCAGAGGGAGCAGCCCCAGCATTTT | CASSQREQPQHF
TRBJ1-6 | . | . | TRBV10-3 | TGTGCCATCAGTGAGTACGAGGATTCACCCCTCCACTTT | CAISEYEDSPLHF
TRBJ2-1 | . | TRBD2 | TRBV4-3 | TGCGCCAGCAGCCATAGCGGGGGGCCGAGCTCCTACAATGAGCAGTTCTTC | CASSHSGGPSSYNEQFF
TRBJ2-7 | . | . | TRBV6-5 | TGTGCCAGCAGTTACCCTACAGGGTACGAGCAGTACTTC | CASSYPTGYEQYF
TRBJ1-2 | . | . | TRBV7-8 | TGTGCCAGCAGCTTCAGGGAGGCTGGCTACACCTTC | CASSFREAGYTF
TRBJ1-2 | once | TRBD1 | TRBV30 | TGTGCCGGAATACAGGACAGGGGGACGGACTATGGCTACACCTTC | CAGIQDRGTDYGYTF
TRBJ2-3 | once | . | TRBV11-2 | TGTGCCAGCAGCTTAGCCCGGCGACTAGGCACAGATACGCAGTATTTT | CASSLARRLGTDTQYF
TRBJ1-4 | . | . | TRBV18 | TGTGCCAGTTCCCCCGGAGGGGAAAAACTGTTTTTT | CASSPGGEKLFF
TRBJ1-1 | . | TRBD1 | TRBV5-1 | TGCGCCAGCAGAATGGAGGGGGCTACTGAAGCTTTCTTT | CASRMEGATEAFF
TRBJ1-1 | . | . | TRBV2 | TGTGCCAGCAGTGACAGGGTTGGGAACACTGAAGCTTTCTTT | CASSDRVGNTEAFF
TRBJ2-7 | . | . | TRBV5-4 | TGTGCCAGCAGCTTGGCGGAGGGGGGCGGCTACGAGCAGTACTTC | CASSLAEGGGYEQYF
TRBJ1-2 | . | . | TRBV5-1 | TGCGCCAGCAGCGACGGACAGCTGAACTATGGCTACACCTTC | CASSDGQLNYGYTF
TRBJ2-1 | . | . | TRBV25-1 | TGTGCCAGCAGTGAAACCCTCCCCGGGGGCAAGAGGAATGAGCAGTTCTTC | CASSETLPGGKRNEQFF
TRBJ2-7 | . | . | TRBV28 | TGTGCCACCCGACAGGGAGGGGCCTACGAGCAGTACTTC | CATRQGGAYEQYF
TRBJ1-1 | . | TRBD1 | TRBV11-2 | TGTGCCAGCAGCCGTGGACAGGGCTGGGACACTGAAGCTTTCTTT | CASSRGQGWDTEAFF